One sample yielded the 4 T cell receptor beta chains listed below, sequenced in a study of blood T cell repertoires in COVID-19. This table comes from immunoSEQ multiplex PCR, and its TCRdb copy is limited to in-frame clones, with some not included. The profile shows about 150,000 clones, just over 85% of them singletons. Specimen: peripheral blood. The source is a man between 65 and 85 years old with acute or convalescent COVID-19.

The genes are TRBV2 and TRBJ1-5; D is unclear. CDR1 is SNHLY and CDR2 is FYNNEI in the germline V gene. The CDR3 spans 13 residues. V lost 5 bases and J lost 9, with 14 bases in between. CDR3 region: CASSPTAAGPQHF. The CDR3 nucleotides are TGTGCCAGCAGTCCCACGGCCGCGGGGCCCCAGCATTTT.

The genes are TRBV5-4 and TRBJ2-3; tentative D call: TRBD2 (6 bases). The CDR3 covers 14 residues. Deletions cut 6 bases from V and 0 bases from J, with 11 bases between. Germline CDR1 SGHNT, CDR2 YYREEE (reference sequence). This CDR3 reads CASTHGGSTDTQYF. Written as DNA, the CDR3 is TGTGCCAGCACCCACGGGGGAAGCACAGATACGCAGTATTTT.

The chain combines TRBV21-1 with TRBJ2-1; no DNA check was done on the table's D call, TRBD2. TRBV21-1 is a known pseudogene. The CDR3 contains 15 residues. The CDR3 loop is CASSNSGRSYNEQFF. The CDR3 coding sequence is TGTGCCAGCAGCAATAGCGGGAGGTCCTACAATGAGCAGTTCTTC.

DNA for the CDR3: TGTGCCAGCAGCGTACGAGGGTTGGGAGTCACTGAAGCTTTCTTT. Residues: CASSVRGLGVTEAFF. The rearrangement joins TRBV9 to TRBJ1-1; D is undetermined. V was cut by 1 base and J by 4 bases, with 14 bases left in between. The CDR3 sequence is 15 residues long. Germline-derived CDR1 and CDR2 are SGDLS and YYNGEE.